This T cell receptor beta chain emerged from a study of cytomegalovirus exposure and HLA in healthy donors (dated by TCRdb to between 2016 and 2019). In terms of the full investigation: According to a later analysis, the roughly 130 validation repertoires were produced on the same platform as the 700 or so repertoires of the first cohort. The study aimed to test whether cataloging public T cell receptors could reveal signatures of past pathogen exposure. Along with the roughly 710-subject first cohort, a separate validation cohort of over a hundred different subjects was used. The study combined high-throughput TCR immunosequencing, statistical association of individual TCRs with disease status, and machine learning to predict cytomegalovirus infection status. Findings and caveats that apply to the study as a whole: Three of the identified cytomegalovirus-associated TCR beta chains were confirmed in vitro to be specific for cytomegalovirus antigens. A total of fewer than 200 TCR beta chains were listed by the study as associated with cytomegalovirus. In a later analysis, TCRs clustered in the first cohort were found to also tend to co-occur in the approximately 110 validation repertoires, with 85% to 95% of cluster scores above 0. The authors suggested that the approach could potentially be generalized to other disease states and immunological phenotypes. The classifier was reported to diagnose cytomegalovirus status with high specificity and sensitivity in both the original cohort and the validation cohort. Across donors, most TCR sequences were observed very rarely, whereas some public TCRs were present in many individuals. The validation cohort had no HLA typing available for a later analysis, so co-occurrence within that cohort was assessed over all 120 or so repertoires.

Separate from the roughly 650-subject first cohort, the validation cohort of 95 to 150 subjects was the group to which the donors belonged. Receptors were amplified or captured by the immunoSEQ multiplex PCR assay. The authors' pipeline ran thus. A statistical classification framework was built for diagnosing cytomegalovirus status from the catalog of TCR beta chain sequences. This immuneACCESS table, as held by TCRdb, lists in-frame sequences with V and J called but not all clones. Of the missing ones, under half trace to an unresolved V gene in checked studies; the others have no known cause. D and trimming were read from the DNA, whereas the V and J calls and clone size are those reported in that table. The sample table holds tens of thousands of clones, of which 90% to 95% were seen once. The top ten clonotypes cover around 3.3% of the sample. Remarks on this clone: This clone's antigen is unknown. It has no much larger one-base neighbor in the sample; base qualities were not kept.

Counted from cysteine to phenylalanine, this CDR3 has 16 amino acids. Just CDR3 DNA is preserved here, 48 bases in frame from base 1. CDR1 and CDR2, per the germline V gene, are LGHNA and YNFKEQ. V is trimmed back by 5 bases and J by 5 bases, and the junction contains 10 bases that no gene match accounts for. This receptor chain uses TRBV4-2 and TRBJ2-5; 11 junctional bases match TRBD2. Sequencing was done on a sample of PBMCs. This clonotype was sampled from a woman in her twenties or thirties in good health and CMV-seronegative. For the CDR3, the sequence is CASSSRAGTSGETQYF. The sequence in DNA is TGTGCCAGCAGCTCCCGAGCGGGGACTAGCGGTGAGACCCAGTACTTC.